Listed below are T cell receptor beta chains from one sample, sequenced in a study of blood T cell repertoires in COVID-19. Profiled with immunoSEQ multiplex PCR; TCRdb holds only in-frame clones, not every one. The sample has almost 500,000 clones, about 85% seen once. Input material: PBMCs or T cells enriched from blood (not recorded which). These receptors came from an older woman who had recovered from COVID-19. Both conserved end residues are part of each CDR3. Each record gives: J gene, D gene, V gene, CDR3 DNA, CDR3 protein. D genes are given only for firm matches.

j_gene: TRBJ1-4; d_gene: -; v_gene: TRBV4-1; CDR3nt: TGCGCCAGCAGCCAAGACGGGGGGCAAGATGAAAAACTGTTTTTT; CDR3aa: CASSQDGGQDEKLFF
j_gene: TRBJ1-1; d_gene: -; v_gene: TRBV19; CDR3nt: TGTGCCATGTCAGGGCGTGCTATGAACACTGAAGCTTTCTTT; CDR3aa: CAMSGRAMNTEAFF
j_gene: TRBJ2-3; d_gene: TRBD1; v_gene: TRBV5-1; CDR3nt: TGCGCCAGCAGCTCCCGGGACAGGGGATCCGATACGCAGTATTTT; CDR3aa: CASSSRDRGSDTQYF
j_gene: TRBJ1-1; d_gene: -; v_gene: TRBV18; CDR3nt: TGTGCCAGCTCACCCGAGGCAGCCGGAGCTTTCTTT; CDR3aa: CASSPEAAGAFF
j_gene: TRBJ2-4; d_gene: TRBD2; v_gene: TRBV24-1; CDR3nt: TGTGCCACGGGCGGGGGGGCGTCTGGAAACATTCAGTACTTC; CDR3aa: CATGGGASGNIQYF
j_gene: TRBJ1-4; d_gene: -; v_gene: TRBV5-5; CDR3nt: TGTGCCAGCAGCCAAACGTTTGGACCCGGAGGCACTAATGAAAAACTGTTTTTT; CDR3aa: CASSQTFGPGGTNEKLFF
j_gene: TRBJ2-3; d_gene: -; v_gene: TRBV7-6; CDR3nt: TGTGCCAGCAGCCTCACATTCCCCCGCACAGATACGCAGTATTTT; CDR3aa: CASSLTFPRTDTQYF
j_gene: TRBJ1-4; d_gene: -; v_gene: TRBV2; CDR3nt: TGTGCCAGTTCCGGGACCCCGGGACTAGTTAATGAAAAACTGTTTTTT; CDR3aa: CASSGTPGLVNEKLFF
j_gene: TRBJ2-3; d_gene: -; v_gene: TRBV7-2; CDR3nt: TGTGCCAGCAGCTGGGCGGGGCGGGGCACAGATACGCAGTATTTT; CDR3aa: CASSWAGRGTDTQYF
j_gene: TRBJ2-1; d_gene: TRBD2; v_gene: TRBV6-5; CDR3nt: TGTGCCAGCAGCTCGACTAGCGGGGGGGTTGCAGAGCAGTTCTTC; CDR3aa: CASSSTSGGVAEQFF
j_gene: TRBJ2-7; d_gene: TRBD1; v_gene: TRBV5-1; CDR3nt: TGCGCCAGCAGCCACGGACAGGGTGGCTACGAGCAGTACTTC; CDR3aa: CASSHGQGGYEQYF
j_gene: TRBJ2-2; d_gene: TRBD1; v_gene: TRBV19; CDR3nt: TGTGCCACCACGGCAAGACAGGGCCGCACCGGGGAGCTGTTTTTT; CDR3aa: CATTARQGRTGELFF
j_gene: TRBJ1-6; d_gene: -; v_gene: TRBV27; CDR3nt: TGTGCCAGCAGTTCCCGAGGGACTGGGCGGTTTTCACCCCTCCACTTT; CDR3aa: CASSSRGTGRFSPLHF